Listed below are T cell receptor beta chains from one sample, sequenced in a study of technical replicates of blood from a few donors. Only in-frame clones appear in the TCRdb table, and some are missing; sequencing was by immunoSEQ multiplex PCR. The sample comprises roughly 50,000 clones, about 96% of which are singletons, and 2.5% to 3.5% rests with the top ten. Sequenced: PBMCs. All receptors come from a human donor in good health. Some clones in this sample may be carry-over from other donors' samples. Both conserved end residues are part of each CDR3. The D gene is left open where the match is weak. Clone size is shown for a subset of rows, as once, few, many or a class of expanded clone.

-	TRBV29-1	TRBJ1-2	-	CSVAGVNYGYTF	TGCAGCGTAGCCGGGGTCAACTATGGCTACACCTTC
-	TRBV7-2	TRBJ2-7	-	CASSILGGRTYEQYF	TGTGCCAGCAGCATTCTCGGCGGCCGAACCTACGAGCAGTACTTC
-	TRBV7-6	TRBJ2-5	-	CASSPGLAGETQYF	TGTGCCAGCAGCCCCGGGCTAGCCGGGGAGACCCAGTACTTC
TRBD2	TRBV6-5	TRBJ2-1	-	CASSFTSGGAHEQFF	TGTGCCAGCAGTTTCACTAGCGGGGGGGCCCATGAGCAGTTCTTC
TRBD2	TRBV5-4	TRBJ2-5	-	CASSPTSGPQETQYF	TGTGCCAGCAGCCCGACTAGCGGGCCCCAAGAGACCCAGTACTTC
-	TRBV27	TRBJ2-5	-	CASSKLQGIWETQYF	TGTGCCAGCAGTAAGCTTCAGGGGATCTGGGAGACCCAGTACTTC
-	TRBV7-9	TRBJ2-5	-	CASSLMAPLQAQYF	TGTGCCAGCAGCTTAATGGCCCCACTCCAGGCCCAGTACTTC
-	TRBV7-9	TRBJ1-6	-	CASSLGGDSPLHF	TGTGCCAGCAGCCTGGGAGGGGATTCACCCCTCCACTTT
TRBD1	TRBV4-1	TRBJ1-1	once	CASSLTTGPNTEAFF	TGCGCCAGCAGCCTTACGACAGGGCCGAACACTGAAGCTTTCTTT
TRBD1	TRBV7-3	TRBJ1-2	-	CASSSSPTGGLHGYTF	TGTGCCAGCAGCTCCTCGCCGACAGGGGGCTTGCATGGCTACACCTTC
TRBD1	TRBV28	TRBJ2-2	-	CASSRQGVNTGELFF	TGTGCCAGCAGTCGACAGGGGGTGAACACCGGGGAGCTGTTTTTT
TRBD2	TRBV27	TRBJ2-1	-	CASSAGLAGLRWKQFF	TGTGCCAGCAGTGCGGGACTAGCGGGGTTGAGGTGGAAGCAGTTCTTC
TRBD2	TRBV4-1	TRBJ2-1	-	CASSHLAGGYNEQFF	TGCGCCAGCAGCCATTTAGCGGGAGGCTACAATGAGCAGTTCTTC
-	TRBV5-1	TRBJ2-3	-	CASSLRAEGTQYF	TGCGCCAGCAGCTTGAGGGCGGAGGGTACGCAGTATTTT
TRBD1	TRBV5-1	TRBJ2-3	-	CASRLGQVVTDTQYF	TGCGCCAGCAGGCTGGGACAGGTCGTAACAGATACGCAGTATTTT
-	TRBV2	TRBJ1-2	-	CASSEAGSGGYTF	TGTGCCAGCAGTGAAGCGGGGAGTGGTGGCTACACCTTC